Reported below is one T cell receptor (beta chain). Germline assignment: CDR1 SGHTS and CDR2 YDEGEE. The V and J ends lost 2 bases and 7 bases, in that order; junction bases with no gene match: 6. CDR3 length: 14 amino acids. The data stem from a study of blood T cell repertoires in COVID-19. Whole-study context: Collection of acute and convalescent COVID-19 samples took place in the United States, Italy and Spain. T cells, B-cell-depleted T cells, or PBMCs provided the cDNA or gDNA that served as material.

In the study's own analysis: Amplifying reference gene primers gave estimates of nucleated cell counts. Method: immunoSEQ multiplex PCR; TCRdb's copy keeps in-frame clones and lacks some. That table supplies the V and J calls and clone size; D and trimming were determined from the DNA. The sample lists 150,000 to 180,000 clones; around 82% were seen once. This rearrangement joins TRBV5-8 to TRBJ1-5; 7 positions match TRBD1. The sample taken for sequencing was peripheral blood. The TCR sequence derives from a man aged 55 to 70 with COVID-19, enrolled during active disease. Here the CDR3 reads CASSFQGGEQPQHF. The CDR3 DNA follows: TGTGCCAGCAGCTTCCAGGGGGGAGAACAGCCCCAGCATTTT. The variable domain in full, completed from reference TRBV5-8 and TRBJ1-5, reads EAGVTQSPTHLIKTRGQQATLRCSPISGHTSVYWYQQALGLGLQFLLWYDEGEERNRGNFPPRFSGRQFPNYSSELNVNALELEDSALYLCASSFQGGEQPQHFGDGTRLSIL.